The 4 T cell receptor beta chains in this list originate from one sample, sequenced in a study of OX40 agonist ivuxolimab in advanced cancers. Some clones are missing from TCRdb's copy, which holds only in-frame ones; the method was immunoSEQ multiplex PCR. The sample lists tens of thousands of clones; 94% were seen once. This material consisted of CD4+ or CD8+ T cells sorted from blood, taken in a trial of the OX40 agonist ivuxolimab. Every receptor here comes from an adult with an advanced solid tumor such as melanoma, head and neck, liver or kidney cancer.

The rearrangement joins TRBV28 to TRBJ2-1; TRBD2 aligns across 10 bases. J lost 3 bases, V lost 2 bases, and 7 bases had no gene match. This CDR3 is built from 17 residues. Looked up from germline, CDR1 is MDHEN and CDR2 is SYDVKM. CDR3 protein: CASSLGRTSGYYNEQFF. The CDR3 DNA follows: TGTGCCAGCAGTTTAGGCAGGACTAGCGGATACTACAATGAGCAGTTCTTC. Based on the CDR3 plus reference TRBV28 and TRBJ2-1, the full variable domain is DVKVTQSSRYLVKRTGEKVFLECVQDMDHENMFWYRQDPGLGLRLIYFSYDVKMKEKGDIPEGYSVSREKKERFSLILESASTNQTSMYLCASSLGRTSGYYNEQFFGPGTRLTVL.

This clone has a single count. V usage is TRBV7-9 and J usage is TRBJ1-5; D gene uncertain. This CDR3 is 12 amino acids long. CDR1 is SEHNR and CDR2 is FQNEAQ in the germline V gene (reference sequence). Trimming cost V 5 bases and J 5 bases, with 7 bases left between them. The CDR3 coding sequence is TGTGCCAGCAGCCGAGAATATCAGCCCCAGCATTTT. Its translation is CASSREYQPQHF.

The chain links TRBV11-2 to TRBJ2-7; tentatively, D is TRBD1 (5 bases). V lost 1 base to trimming and J lost 1 base, with 8 bases between them. CDR3 length equals 14 residues. CDR1 is SGHAT, CDR2 FQNNGV, per germline. The chain's CDR3 is CASSLGAGSYEQYF. The CDR3 DNA is TGTGCCAGCAGCTTAGGGGCAGGGTCCTACGAGCAGTACTTC.

V usage is TRBV27 and J usage is TRBJ2-3; D is ambiguous. The germline V and J ends were trimmed by 5 bases and 4 bases, with 16 bases remaining between them. This CDR3 region has 15 residues. From germline, CDR1 is MNHEY and CDR2 SMNVEV (reference sequence). CDR3 bases: TGTGCCAGCAGTCTCCGACTCGTTCAGGCAGATACGCAGTATTTT. Its translation is CASSLRLVQADTQYF.